The 13 T cell receptor beta chains below were found in one sample sequenced in a study of cytomegalovirus exposure and HLA in healthy donors. Vbeta (60) and Jbeta (13) primers were used in the PCR. Clones were sequenced by immunoSEQ multiplex PCR, and TCRdb holds only the in-frame ones, with some missing. The sample shows about 150,000 clones, over 75% of them seen only once. Material for sequencing was PBMCs. The receptors were gathered from a woman under 40 in good health and CMV-seronegative.

This clone was counted between two and nine times. The V and J genes are TRBV5-1 and TRBJ2-1, with TRBD1 matching over 7 bases. The V segment lost 6 bases and the J segment 2 bases; nucleotides outside the gene matches: 8. The length of the CDR3 is 15 residues. Germline assignment: CDR1 SGHRS and CDR2 YFSETQ. CDR3 residues: CASTMGQSPYNEQFF. CDR3 coding DNA: TGCGCCAGCACTATGGGACAGTCCCCCTACAATGAGCAGTTCTTC.

The CDR3 nucleotides read TGTGCCAGCAGTTCCTGGACTAGCGGGGGGGCCGGGGGCAAAAACATTCAGTACTTC. Protein product: CASSSWTSGGAGGKNIQYF. This chain uses TRBV27 with TRBJ2-4; 15 bases are shared with TRBD2. The trim removed 4 bases at V and 3 bases at J, leaving 10 bases unmatched. The CDR3 totals 19 residues. Germline CDR1 is MNHEY and CDR2 is SMNVEV (reference sequence).

V gene TRBV10-3 combines with J gene TRBJ2-3; D perhaps matches TRBD1 (6 bases). CDR1 is ENHRY and CDR2 is SYGVKD in the germline V gene. With 8 bases removed from V and 2 bases from J, the gap between germline ends came to 17 bases. CDR3 length equals 15 residues. For the CDR3, the DNA is TGTGCCATCGGGTGGACAGAAACTTTCACAGATACGCAGTATTTT. Protein: CAIGWTETFTDTQYF.

The V gene is TRBV18, the J gene TRBJ1-3; D is perhaps TRBD1 (5 bases). Trimming left V 0 bases short and J 3 bases short, with 9 bases between. The CDR3 totals 15 residues. Germline CDR1 is KGHSH and CDR2 is LQKENI. CDR3 in amino acids: CASSPPGGIGNTIYF. In nucleotides, the CDR3 is TGTGCCAGCTCACCACCCGGGGGAATTGGAAACACCATATATTTT.

This clone was detected only a few times. The chain carries TRBV29-1 and TRBJ2-3; TRBD1 might be the D (5 bases). Trimming took 5 bases from V and 8 from J, leaving 20 bases between them. The CDR3 is 14 amino acids. Germline-derived CDR1 and CDR2 are SQVTM and ANQGSEA. CDR3 amino acids: CSVWQAPDSGTQYF. As DNA, the CDR3 is TGCAGCGTTTGGCAGGCCCCCGACAGTGGTACGCAGTATTTT.

V usage is TRBV5-1 and J usage is TRBJ2-2, with 7 bases matching TRBD1. The CDR3 is 16 residues long. J gave up 7 bases and V 0 bases, and 9 bases lay outside the gene matches. Germline CDR1 is SGHRS and CDR2 is YFSETQ. CDR3 coding DNA: TGCGCCAGCAGCTTGGCCGTGACAGGGTCGGGCGGGGAGCTGTTTTTT. Its protein is CASSLAVTGSGGELFF.

The chain is built from TRBV7-2 and TRBJ1-6, with D possibly being TRBD1 (6 bases). Germline lookup yields CDR1 SGHTA and CDR2 FQGNSA. The CDR3 extends over 16 amino acids. V dropped 5 bases and J dropped 6 bases, with 17 bases sitting between them. The CDR3 is CASSANLVGGNSPLHF. The CDR3 coding sequence is TGTGCCAGCAGCGCCAATCTGGTAGGGGGTAATTCACCCCTCCACTTT.

This clone was seen more than once but under ten times. This chain links TRBV13 with TRBJ2-1, with D possibly matching TRBD1 (6 bases). This CDR3 has 16 amino acids. From germline, CDR1 is PRHDT and CDR2 FYEKMQ (reference sequence). Trimming took off 6 bases at V and 3 bases at J, with 18 bases between the two ends. The CDR3 bases are TGTGCCAGCAGACCCCCCCCAGGGGCCGGCTACAATGAGCAGTTCTTC. This codes for CASRPPPGAGYNEQFF.

V usage is TRBV7-9 and J usage is TRBJ2-3; no firm D call. V was cut by 1 base and J by 3 bases, with 8 bases left in between. This CDR3 comprises 14 residues. CDR1 and CDR2 (germline): SEHNR, FQNEAQ (reference sequence). In DNA, the CDR3 is TGTGCCAGCAGCTTAGATGTGGCAACAGATACGCAGTATTTT. As protein: CASSLDVATDTQYF.

This clone was recorded only once. The rearrangement links TRBV30 to TRBJ1-1; 9 bases are shared with TRBD1. The CDR3 runs 12 residues. V shed 5 bases and J 5 bases; nucleotides not matched to a gene: 3. In germline, CDR1 is GTSNPN, CDR2 SVGIG (reference sequence). CDR3 sequence: CAWGTGFTEAFF. Here the CDR3 DNA reads TGTGCCTGGGGGACAGGGTTTACTGAAGCTTTCTTT.

This chain connects TRBV7-6 to TRBJ1-1; D is ambiguous. The CDR3 has 16 residues. V lost 1 base to trimming and J lost 0 bases, with 12 bases between them. In germline, CDR1 is SGHVS, CDR2 FNYEAQ. As DNA, the CDR3 is TGTGCCAGCAGCTTAGGGGTACAGAAGATGAACACTGAAGCTTTCTTT. This gives the protein CASSLGVQKMNTEAFF. The full variable domain, completed using reference TRBV7-6 and TRBJ1-1, is GAGVSQSPRYKVTKRGQDVALRCDPISGHVSLYWYRQALGQGPEFLTYFNYEAQQDKSGLPNDRFSAERPEGSISTLTIQRTEQRDSAMYRCASSLGVQKMNTEAFFGQGTRLTVV.

The chain uses TRBV5-6 and TRBJ1-5, with TRBD1 as a possible D gene (6 bases). Germline loops: CDR1 SGHDT, CDR2 YYEEEE. Trimming stripped 1 base from V and 5 bases from J, with 19 bases between. The CDR3 consists of 17 residues. CDR3 in DNA: TGTGCCAGCAGCTTGTGGAACAGGGTGGTTTATGATCAGCCCCAGCATTTT. It is translated as CASSLWNRVVYDQPQHF.

This clone was seen just once. The chain has TRBV30 and TRBJ1-1, with D unresolved. The CDR3 spans 11 residues. V was cut by 5 bases and J by 5 bases, with 9 bases left in between. Germline V gene lookup returns CDR1 GTSNPN and CDR2 SVGIG (reference sequence). This CDR3 is CAWALQTEAFF. The CDR3, as DNA: TGTGCCTGGGCCCTCCAGACTGAAGCTTTCTTT.